The clone carrying this T cell receptor (beta chain) was picked up a small number of times. Sample-barcoded 5' priming and a J-beta primer mix drove a second PCR of roughly 7 to 11 cycles. From the 5' RACE reads, TCRdb called clonotypes with MiXCR, one entry per CDR3 protein. This sample has some 760,000 distinct CDR3 sequences, with about 25% found just once. The CDR3 loop spans 14 amino acids. The germline V gene encodes CDR1 SQVTM and CDR2 ANQGSEA. V lost 6 bases, J lost 1 base, and 13 bases lay in between. The source of the sample is a study of blood T cells in healthy people across ages. These data also featured in a second study, about T cells of mothers and their children. This second study says: Reads recorded for TCR beta CDR3 numbered over 9 million per mother and several million per child.

The source of this sequence is a boy aged 10-17 years in good health. J is TRBJ2-1 and V is TRBV29-1; D perhaps matches TRBD2 (6 bases). The sequenced sample was blood. In DNA form, the CDR3 reads TGCAGCGTCCCCCGGGACTTTTCCTACAATGAGCAGTTCTTC. Encoded protein: CSVPRDFSYNEQFF.